This TCR beta chain was captured in a study of T cells in Graves' hyperthyroidism and ophthalmopathy (dated by TCRdb to between 2019 and 2020). About the study as a whole: Peripheral blood samples were taken at the time of initial diagnosis, prior to any treatment. To identify TCR V-J signatures that set the groups apart, the researchers used a discovery cohort of 95 to 100 patients, made up of 40 to 45 with Graves' ophthalmopathy and 57 with stable Graves' hyperthyroidism. Prospective prediction of ophthalmopathy was tested in an independent validation cohort consisting of roughly 19 hyperthyroidism patients and 17 patients who later progressed to ophthalmopathy. The 90 to 100 discovery patients were randomly split 7:3 into training and test sets. In about 6 Graves' hyperthyroidism patients, the study also compared T-cell repertoires from thyroid tissue with T-cell repertoires from blood. After sampling, hyperthyroidism patients received methimazole starting at 30 mg daily, and ophthalmopathy patients received high-dose intravenous methylprednisolone. The paper describes TCR Vbeta CDR3 sequencing of 120 to 150 peripheral blood samples, made up of some 40 ophthalmopathy patients, some 76 hyperthyroidism patients and roughly 17 progressor patients.

V lost 4 bases and J lost 6 bases; the stretch between them is 19 bases long. From the cysteine through the phenylalanine, the CDR3 covers 14 amino acids. The entry retains the CDR3 DNA only, 42 bases that are in frame from base 1. The germline V gene provides CDR1 SQVTM and CDR2 ANQGSEA. The TCR beta CDR3 regions were amplified from RNA transcripts. The TCR CDR3 was subjected to a first round of RT-PCR using the HTBI primer set and the Qiagen OneStep RT-PCR kit. A second multiplex PCR round built the libraries, followed by size selection and purification. Libraries were sequenced paired-end with 100 bp reads on an Illumina HiSeq2000. Concerning the study's data processing: SOAPnuke was used to process the raw data, throwing out any read that contained adapters or uncalled bases, had a mean Phred below 15, or lacked an exact constant-primer or identifier match. High-quality paired reads were merged with COPE v1.2.5, and unique nucleotide sequences were defined as clonotypes. Clonotypes were aligned to IMGT TRBV, TRBD and TRBJ reference segments using MiTCR v1.1. The analysis was restricted to V-J combinations with a frequency above 0.0001, which together covered just over 99% of the repertoires. A TCS score was defined as the ratio between F50 (clonal expansion) and ExV (chaos), using BLOSUM62-based TCRdist between CDR3 peptides within each V-J. Welch's t-statistics and random forest reduced just over 500 V-J features to roughly 13, which were used in a naive Bayes classifier (R e1071). The raw public reads went through TCRdb reprocessing: fastp at Q25, MiXCR clone calling, in-frame beta chains kept. Rows are unified per CDR3 protein, each entry keeping the most common DNA and genes. The V and J calls were not made by the authors but by TCRdb's processing. Recorded for this sample are about 320,000 distinct CDR3 sequences; around 17% of them occurred a single time. 33% of the sample is in the top ten clones.

Graves' hyperthyroidism was defined as stable when no progression to ophthalmopathy occurred over 18 months of follow-up. Hyperthyroidism patients were aged 18 to 65 years and newly diagnosed, with disease duration of less than 2 months. Any patient with an uncontrolled infection, another autoimmune disease, pregnancy or lactation was excluded. Diagnoses relied on clinical symptoms, serum thyroxine and TRAb, thyroid ultrasound and orbital computed tomography. PBMCs were isolated from 10 ml of fresh peripheral blood by Ficoll-Paque density gradient centrifugation. Trizol reagent was used to extract total RNA, and RNA quality was then checked on an Agilent 2100 Bioanalyzer. The paper's findings and limits, for the study overall: Most expanded thyroid clonotypes (frequency above 0.001) were also found in blood, which suggests that blood repertoires may mirror thyroid immune responses. Sample size was not statistically predetermined, and blinding of investigators to group allocation was not performed. During validation, the model predicted progression to ophthalmopathy a median of about 6.5 months ahead of onset, with roughly 65% sensitivity and around 72% specificity. A model built on a 13 V-J signature distinguished ophthalmopathy from stable hyperthyroidism, reaching over 85% sensitivity and about 81% specificity in cross-validation and 80%/75% in testing.

This clonotype was counted a few times. Which antigen it targets is not known. Base qualities are not provided; no much larger clone lies one nucleotide away. The sequence joins TRBV29-1 to TRBJ2-7, with the D segment possibly TRBD1 or TRBD2, each aligning over 5 bases. The sample comprised blood. This TCR was sampled from a man aged 30-40 years with Graves' hyperthyroidism. The bases read TGCAGCGTTGTTCGAGTCACTCGGGGCGGCGAGCAGTACTTC. This is translated as CSVVRVTRGGEQYF.